This is a list of T cell receptor beta chains from one sample in a study of Tregs in tolerant kidney transplant recipients. Assay: immunoSEQ multiplex PCR; the TCRdb copy retains only in-frame clones and omits some. The sample lists roughly 250,000 clones; roughly 84% were seen once. Sequencing was carried out using CD4+ T cells from blood. These receptors were collected from a human donor in good health. CDR3s include the opening cysteine and the closing phenylalanine or tryptophan. The D gene is left open where the match is weak. The size of a clone is reported for some rows only, either as once, few or many, or as a class for expanded clones.

>.|TRBV6-5|TRBJ2-5|.
CASSVQETQYF
TGTGCCAGCAGTGTCCAAGAGACCCAGTACTTC
>.|TRBV19|TRBJ1-5|.
CASSIEAGRGNQPQHF
TGTGCCAGTTCCATTGAGGCAGGGAGAGGGAATCAGCCCCAGCATTTT
>TRBD1|TRBV5-1|TRBJ1-2|.
CASSPGQGAQWYGYTF
TGCGCCAGCAGCCCAGGACAGGGGGCGCAGTGGTATGGCTACACCTTC
>TRBD1|TRBV7-8|TRBJ1-2|.
CASSLVRGTGADYGYTF
TGTGCCAGCAGCTTAGTACGCGGGACAGGGGCTGACTATGGCTACACCTTC
>TRBD1|TRBV18|TRBJ1-4|.
CASSPRLAIGQGELFF
TGTGCCAGCTCACCACGTTTGGCAATCGGCCAGGGGGAACTGTTTTTT
>TRBD1|TRBV6-6|TRBJ1-2|.
CASSSLDRVDTF
TGTGCCAGCAGTTCCTTGGACAGGGTGGATACCTTC
>.|TRBV15|TRBJ1-1|few
CATSSRGRGAEAFF
TGTGCCACCAGCAGCCGGGGGCGTGGTGCTGAAGCTTTCTTT
>TRBD1|TRBV18|TRBJ1-5|.
CASSPTGVNQPQHF
TGTGCCAGCTCCCCCACAGGGGTCAATCAGCCCCAGCATTTT
>TRBD1|TRBV6-5|TRBJ1-2|.
CASSPSGGTGYGYTF
TGTGCCAGCAGTCCCTCGGGCGGGACAGGATATGGCTACACCTTC
>.|TRBV9|TRBJ2-3|.
CASSLRRAELTDTQYF
TGTGCCAGCAGCCTAAGGAGAGCGGAGCTCACAGATACGCAGTATTTT
>TRBD1|TRBV6-5|TRBJ1-2|.
CASRPGTGRYGYTF
TGTGCCAGCAGACCCGGGACAGGGAGGTATGGCTACACCTTC
>.|TRBV19|TRBJ2-7|.
CASSIDLRGSGEQYF
TGTGCCAGTAGTATAGATCTTCGGGGTAGCGGCGAGCAGTACTTC
>.|TRBV5-1|TRBJ2-7|once
CASSLDTWSDGEQYF
TGCGCCAGCAGCTTGGACACGTGGAGCGACGGCGAGCAGTACTTC
>.|TRBV5-1|TRBJ1-1|.
CASSPGHGAFF
TGCGCCAGCAGCCCGGGACACGGCGCTTTCTTT
>.|TRBV2|TRBJ2-5|.
CASSDRTSAATQYF
TGTGCCAGCAGTGATAGGACGTCGGCGGCGACCCAGTACTTC